This TCR beta chain is drawn from a study of blood T cell repertoires in COVID-19. Across the study: Researchers got acute and convalescent COVID-19 samples from the United States, Italy and Spain. PBMCs, B-cell-depleted T cells, or T cells provided the cDNA or gDNA that made up the material.

V gave up 2 bases and J gave up 9 bases, with 11 bases separating them. Germline values: CDR1 MNHEY, CDR2 SMNVEV (reference sequence). The CDR3 spans 13 residues. Original processing notes: Amplified reference gene primers provided the basis for estimating nucleated cell counts. Repertoires were generated with immunoSEQ multiplex PCR, while TCRdb's copy carries only in-frame clones and drops some. That table gives V, J and clone size, and the DNA gave D and trimming. Of more than 110,000 clones listed, 80% to 90% were seen once; the top ten hold approximately 10%. Sample: peripheral blood. The sequence was obtained from a woman older than 75 with acute or convalescent COVID-19. The chain employs TRBV27 and TRBJ2-1; D is ambiguous. CDR3: CASSLLGVGEQFF. The CDR3 nucleotides are TGTGCCAGCAGTTTACTAGGTGTCGGTGAGCAGTTCTTC.